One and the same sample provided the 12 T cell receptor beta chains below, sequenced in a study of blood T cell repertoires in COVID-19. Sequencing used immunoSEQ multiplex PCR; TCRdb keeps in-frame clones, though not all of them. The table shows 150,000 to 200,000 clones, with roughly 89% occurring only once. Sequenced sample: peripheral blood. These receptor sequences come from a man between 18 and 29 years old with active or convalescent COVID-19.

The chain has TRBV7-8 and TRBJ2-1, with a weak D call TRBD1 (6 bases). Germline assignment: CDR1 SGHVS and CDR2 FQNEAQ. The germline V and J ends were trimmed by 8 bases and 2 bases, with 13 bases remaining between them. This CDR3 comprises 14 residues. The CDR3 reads CASALQGPYNEQFF. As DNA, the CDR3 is TGTGCCAGCGCCCTCCAGGGGCCCTACAATGAGCAGTTCTTC. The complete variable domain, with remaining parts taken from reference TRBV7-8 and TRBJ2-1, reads GAGVSQSPRYKVAKRGQDVALRCDPISGHVSLFWYQQALGQGPEFLTYFQNEAQLDKSGLPSDRFFAERPEGSVSTLKIQRTQQEDSAVYLCASALQGPYNEQFFGPGTRLTVL.

CDR3 residues: CASSRQGNTEAFF. The CDR3 DNA follows: TGTGCCAGCAGTCGACAGGGAAACACTGAAGCTTTCTTT. The rearrangement joins TRBV2 to TRBJ1-1; 7 bases are a match to TRBD1. V dropped 5 bases and J dropped 2; count of bases not matched to a gene: 2. CDR3 size: 13 residues. CDR1 and CDR2 from the germline V gene are SNHLY and FYNNEI.

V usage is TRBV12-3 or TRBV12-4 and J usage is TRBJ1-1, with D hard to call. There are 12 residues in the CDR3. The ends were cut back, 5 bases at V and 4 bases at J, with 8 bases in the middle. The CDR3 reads CASSLLSTEAFF. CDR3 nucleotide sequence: TGTGCCAGCAGTCTGTTGAGCACTGAAGCTTTCTTT.

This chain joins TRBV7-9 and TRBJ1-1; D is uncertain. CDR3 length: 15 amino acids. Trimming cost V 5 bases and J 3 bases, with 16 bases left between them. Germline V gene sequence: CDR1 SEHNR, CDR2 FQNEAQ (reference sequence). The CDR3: CASSPSPTRDTEAFF. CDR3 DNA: TGTGCCAGCAGCCCCTCCCCGACTCGGGACACTGAAGCTTTCTTT.

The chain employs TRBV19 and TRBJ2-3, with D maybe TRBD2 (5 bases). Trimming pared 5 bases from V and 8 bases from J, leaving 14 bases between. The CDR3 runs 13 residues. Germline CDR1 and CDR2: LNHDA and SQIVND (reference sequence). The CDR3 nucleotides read TGTGCCAGTAGTCCTTCGCGGGCGACTACGCAGTATTTT. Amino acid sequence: CASSPSRATTQYF.

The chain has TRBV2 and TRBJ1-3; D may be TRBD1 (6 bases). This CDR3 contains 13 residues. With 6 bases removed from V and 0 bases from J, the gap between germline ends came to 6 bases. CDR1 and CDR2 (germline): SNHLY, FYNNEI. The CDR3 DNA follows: TGTGCCAGCAGCAGGGGCTCTGGAAACACCATATATTTT. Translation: CASSRGSGNTIYF.

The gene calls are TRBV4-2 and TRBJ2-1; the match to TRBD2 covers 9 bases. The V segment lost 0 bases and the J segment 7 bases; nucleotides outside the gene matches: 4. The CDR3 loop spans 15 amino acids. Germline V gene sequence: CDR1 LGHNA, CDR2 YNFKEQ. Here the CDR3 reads CASSQDGLAGNEQFF. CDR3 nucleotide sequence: TGTGCCAGCAGCCAAGATGGTCTAGCGGGGAATGAGCAGTTCTTC.

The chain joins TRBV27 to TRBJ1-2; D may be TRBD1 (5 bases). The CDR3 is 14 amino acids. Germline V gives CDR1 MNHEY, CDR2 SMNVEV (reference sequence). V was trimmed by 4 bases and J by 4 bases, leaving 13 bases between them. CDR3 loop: CASSSPRQGYGYTF. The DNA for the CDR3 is TGTGCCAGCAGTTCCCCACGCCAGGGCTATGGCTACACCTTC.

The chain's CDR3 is CASTRGNNQPQHF. CDR3 coding DNA: TGTGCCAGCACCCGGGGGAACAATCAGCCCCAGCATTTT. J is TRBJ1-5 and V is TRBV19; perhaps TRBD1 as D (5 bases). V was clipped by 9 bases and J by 3 bases, with 12 bases between them. CDR3 length: 13 amino acids. Looked up from germline, CDR1 is LNHDA and CDR2 is SQIVND (reference sequence).

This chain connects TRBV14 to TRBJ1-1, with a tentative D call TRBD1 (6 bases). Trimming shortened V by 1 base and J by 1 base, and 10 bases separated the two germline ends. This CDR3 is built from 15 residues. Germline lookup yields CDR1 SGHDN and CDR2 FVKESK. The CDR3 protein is CASSQANRENTEAFF. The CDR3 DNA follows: TGTGCCAGCAGCCAAGCGAACAGGGAGAACACTGAAGCTTTCTTT.

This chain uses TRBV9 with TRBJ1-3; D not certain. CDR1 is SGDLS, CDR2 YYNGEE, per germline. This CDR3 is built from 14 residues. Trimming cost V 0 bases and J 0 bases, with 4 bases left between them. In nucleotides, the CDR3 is TGTGCCAGCAGCGTAGCTAGCTCTGGAAACACCATATATTTT. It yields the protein CASSVASSGNTIYF.

CDR3 residues: CASMGPSSYNSPLHF. The DNA of the CDR3 is TGTGCCAGCATGGGGCCGAGCTCCTATAATTCACCCCTCCACTTT. The chain recombines TRBV2 with TRBJ1-6, with D perhaps TRBD1 (5 bases). Trimming removed 7 bases from V and 0 bases from J, with 10 bases in between. Germline assignment: CDR1 SNHLY and CDR2 FYNNEI. This CDR3 region has 15 residues.